Below are 11 T cell receptor beta chains sequenced from a single sample in a study of T-cell memory formation after mild COVID-19. TCRdb called the 5' RACE reads again in MiXCR, with one record for every CDR3 protein. The sample has roughly 280,000 distinct CDR3 sequences, 15% to 20% seen once; the top ten hold approximately 23%. Sequencing input: PBMCs or a T cell subset sorted from them (not recorded which). The receptors derive from a young man who had mild COVID-19 (a few samples of this study predate the infection). Cell type and time point are not known.

This clonotype was observed a handful of times. V is TRBV5-5 and J is TRBJ2-1; D perhaps matches TRBD1 (5 bases). The CDR3 contains 15 residues. V gave up 0 bases and J gave up 8 bases, with 15 bases separating them. From germline, CDR1 is SGHKS and CDR2 YYEKEE (reference sequence). The CDR3 DNA is TGTGCCAGCAGCTTGGGCAGGGAACCTTCCCATGAGCAGTTCTTC. Its translation: CASSLGREPSHEQFF. Variable domain in full (rest from reference TRBV5-5 and TRBJ2-1): DAGVTQSPTHLIKTRGQQVTLRCSPISGHKSVSWYQQVLGQGPQFIFQYYEKEERGRGNFPDRFSARQFPNYSSELNVNALLLGDSALYLCASSLGREPSHEQFFGPGTRLTVL.

This clonotype was seen more than once but under ten times. The chain employs TRBV7-2 and TRBJ2-3; 11 nucleotides align to TRBD2. CDR3 length: 17 amino acids. CDR1 and CDR2 (germline): SGHTA, FQGNSA. Unmatched junction bases numbered 15, after V lost 5 bases and J lost 8 bases. The CDR3 region is CASSLRLAGQGLGTQYF. The DNA of the CDR3 is TGTGCCAGCAGCCTCAGACTAGCGGGGCAAGGTTTGGGTACGCAGTATTTT.

This clonotype was counted ten times or more. The chain employs TRBV11-2 and TRBJ2-5; 9 bases fit TRBD2. Per the germline V gene, CDR1 is SGHAT and CDR2 is FQNNGV. CDR3 length: 22 residues. The V and J ends lost 2 bases and 2 bases, in that order; junction bases with no gene match: 24. CDR3: CASSLRSFNLAGGPVQQETQYF. The DNA for the CDR3 is TGTGCCAGCAGCTTAAGGTCATTCAACCTGGCGGGGGGGCCCGTACAACAAGAGACCCAGTACTTC.

This clonotype was seen more than once but under ten times. The CDR3 sequence is CASRSDGAETYEQYV. In DNA, the CDR3 is TGTGCCAGCAGGTCGGACGGAGCTGAGACCTACGAGCAGTACGTC. This chain joins TRBV28 and TRBJ2-7; D gene ambiguous. Per germline, CDR1 MDHEN and CDR2 SYDVKM. CDR3 length: 15 amino acids. Deletions cut 6 bases from V and 2 bases from J, with 17 bases between.

The rearrangement uses TRBV5-1 and TRBJ2-5; 9 nucleotides match TRBD2. Germline values: CDR1 SGHRS, CDR2 YFSETQ. The ends lost 6 bases at V and 1 base at J; junction bases unmatched: 4. This CDR3 is 14 amino acids long. CDR3: CASMRGGLQETQYF. The CDR3 region has the DNA TGCGCCAGCATGCGGGGGGGACTCCAAGAGACCCAGTACTTC.

This chain connects TRBV6-2 or TRBV6-3 to TRBJ2-7, with D possibly matching TRBD1 (5 bases). The CDR3 is made up of 13 amino acids. CDR1 MNHEY and CDR2 SVGEGT come from the germline V gene. The ends were cut back, 6 bases at V and 2 bases at J, with 11 bases in the middle. The CDR3 sequence is CASRGQGAYEQYF. In nucleotides, the CDR3 is TGTGCCAGCAGGGGCCAGGGTGCCTACGAGCAGTACTTC.

The chain is built from TRBV5-1 and TRBJ1-1, with 8 positions matching TRBD1. Germline lookup yields CDR1 SGHRS and CDR2 YFSETQ. This CDR3 contains 14 residues. V lost 2 bases and J lost 4; bases outside the gene matches: 4. The chain's CDR3 is CASSFTQGGTEAFF. In nucleotides, the CDR3 is TGCGCCAGCAGCTTTACACAGGGGGGCACTGAAGCTTTCTTT.

The chain recombines TRBV5-4 with TRBJ2-3, with D hard to call. The CDR3 spans 15 residues. Trimming pared 4 bases from V and 4 bases from J, leaving 16 bases between. Looked up from germline, CDR1 is SGHNT and CDR2 is YYREEE (reference sequence). The CDR3 here is CASSRKVGKADTQYF. CDR3 bases: TGTGCCAGCAGCCGGAAGGTGGGGAAGGCAGATACGCAGTATTTT.

This clonotype was detected a few times. V and J are TRBV12-5 and TRBJ1-2, with D hard to call. Germline V gives CDR1 LGHNT, CDR2 FRNRAP. The CDR3 has 12 amino acids. V shed 0 bases and J shed 14 bases, with 13 bases lying between them. CDR3 coding DNA: TGTGCTAGTGGTTTGGTATTCCCGGCGGAAACCTTC. The encoded protein is CASGLVFPAETF.

The chain carries TRBV6-6 and TRBJ1-1; a possible D gene is TRBD1 (5 bases). Per the germline V gene, CDR1 is MNHNY and CDR2 is SVGAGI (reference sequence). The CDR3 is 16 amino acids. V gave up 0 bases and J gave up 1 base, with 12 bases separating them. The CDR3 is CASSYSQEGSNTEAFF. CDR3 coding DNA: TGTGCCAGCAGTTACTCCCAGGAGGGGTCGAACACTGAAGCTTTCTTT.

The rearrangement uses TRBV5-1 and TRBJ2-1; 7 bases align to TRBD1. Germline V lookup: CDR1 SGHRS, CDR2 YFSETQ. J was trimmed by 5 bases and V by 0 bases; bases with no gene match: 11. The CDR3 spans 17 residues. The CDR3 DNA reads as TGCGCCAGCAGCTTGGAGAGGGGGCCACCCTGGGACAATGAGCAGTTCTTC. It yields the protein CASSLERGPPWDNEQFF.